This T cell receptor beta chain was captured by sequencing in a study of Ad26.COV2.S vaccination and SARS-CoV-2 variants. Across the whole study: Administration of Ad26.COV2.S was intramuscular, either once or twice 56 days apart. Study-wide results and caveats: People who got the vaccine or the placebo had similar non-spike TCR breadth. In vaccinated individuals, spike-specific CD8+ and CD4+ T cell responses reportedly displayed substantial breadth.

Profiled with immunoSEQ multiplex PCR; TCRdb holds only in-frame clones, not every one. Of approximately 450,000 clones listed, 75% to 95% are singletons. On this clone itself: Its target is unknown.

The V and J ends lost 6 bases and 6 bases respectively, with 6 bases between them. CDR3 length: 11 amino acids. Germline V gene sequence: CDR1 MRHNA, CDR2 SNTAGT. Treatment given: around 19 received Ad26.COV2.S at low or high dose, single or two shots; five or six received placebo; per-sample allocation not given. Sampling took place 63 days after the first vaccine or placebo injection. The receptor's source is a person aged 18-65 years who received the Ad26.COV2.S COVID-19 vaccine or a placebo. The chain employs TRBV6-4 and TRBJ1-5; no firm D call. This specimen was peripheral blood, taken in a trial of Ad26.COV2.S vaccine versus placebo. This chain's CDR3 is CASRPVQPQHF. The CDR3 nucleotides read TGTGCCAGCAGACCAGTTCAGCCCCAGCATTTT.